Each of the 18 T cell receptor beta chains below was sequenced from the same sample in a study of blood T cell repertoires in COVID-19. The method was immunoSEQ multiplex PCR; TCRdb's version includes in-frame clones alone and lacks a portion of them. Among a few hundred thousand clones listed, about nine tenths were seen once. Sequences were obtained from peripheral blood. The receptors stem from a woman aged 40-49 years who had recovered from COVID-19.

The CDR3 spells CASSLGQPGANVLTF. DNA for the CDR3: TGTGCCAGCAGCCTAGGACAGCCTGGGGCCAACGTCCTGACTTTC. The chain joins TRBV5-8 to TRBJ2-6; possibly TRBD1 for D (6 bases). The CDR3 has 15 residues. Trimming left V 4 bases short and J 2 bases short, with 10 bases between. CDR1 and CDR2 (germline): SGHTS, YDEGEE.

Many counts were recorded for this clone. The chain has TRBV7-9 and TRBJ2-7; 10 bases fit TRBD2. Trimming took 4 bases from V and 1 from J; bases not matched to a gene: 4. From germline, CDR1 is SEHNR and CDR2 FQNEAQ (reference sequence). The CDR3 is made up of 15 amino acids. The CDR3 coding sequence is TGTGCCAGCAGCTCTCGGACTAGCGGATCCTACGAGCAGTACTTC. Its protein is CASSSRTSGSYEQYF.

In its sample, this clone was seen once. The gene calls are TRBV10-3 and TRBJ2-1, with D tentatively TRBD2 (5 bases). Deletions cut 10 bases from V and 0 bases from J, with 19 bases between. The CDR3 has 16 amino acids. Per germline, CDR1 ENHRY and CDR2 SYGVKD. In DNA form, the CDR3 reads TGTGCCACCGGAGTCGGGGTCCCTAGCTCCTACAATGAGCAGTTCTTC. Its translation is CATGVGVPSSYNEQFF.

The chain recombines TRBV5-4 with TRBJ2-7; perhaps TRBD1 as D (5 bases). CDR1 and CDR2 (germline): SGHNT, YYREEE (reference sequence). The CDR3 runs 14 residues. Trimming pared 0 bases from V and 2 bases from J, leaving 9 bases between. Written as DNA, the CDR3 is TGTGCCAGCAGCTTGGCCGACAGCACCTACGAGCAGTACTTC. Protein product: CASSLADSTYEQYF.

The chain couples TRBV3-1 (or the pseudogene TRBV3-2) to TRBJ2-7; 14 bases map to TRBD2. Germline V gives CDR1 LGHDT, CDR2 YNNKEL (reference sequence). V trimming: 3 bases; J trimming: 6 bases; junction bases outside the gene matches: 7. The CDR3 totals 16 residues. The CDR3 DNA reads TGTGCCAGCAGCCAGGCCGGGACTAGCGGGAGTGGCGAGCAGTACTTC. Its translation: CASSQAGTSGSGEQYF.

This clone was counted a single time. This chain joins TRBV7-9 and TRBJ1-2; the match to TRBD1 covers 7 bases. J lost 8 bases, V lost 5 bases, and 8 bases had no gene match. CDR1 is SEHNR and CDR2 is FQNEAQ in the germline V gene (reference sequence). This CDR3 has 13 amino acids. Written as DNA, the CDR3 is TGTGCCAGCAGCCCCCGACAGGGTTTAGGCTACACCTTC. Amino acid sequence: CASSPRQGLGYTF.

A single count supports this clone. CDR3 sequence reads: CASSLPDRDVNTEAFF. CDR3 DNA: TGTGCCAGCAGTCTGCCCGACAGGGACGTGAACACTGAAGCTTTCTTT. This rearrangement joins TRBV28 to TRBJ1-1; 7 bases are a match to TRBD1. Looked up from germline, CDR1 is MDHEN and CDR2 is SYDVKM. This CDR3 has 16 amino acids. V lost 5 bases, J lost 0 bases, and 9 bases stayed unmatched.

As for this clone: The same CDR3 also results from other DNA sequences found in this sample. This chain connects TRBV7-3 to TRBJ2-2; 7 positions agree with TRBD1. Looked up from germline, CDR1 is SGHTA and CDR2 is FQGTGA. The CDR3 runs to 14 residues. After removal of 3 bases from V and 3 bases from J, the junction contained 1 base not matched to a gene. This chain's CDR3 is CASSLGQHTGELFF. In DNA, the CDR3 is TGTGCCAGCAGCTTGGGACAGCACACCGGGGAGCTGTTTTTT. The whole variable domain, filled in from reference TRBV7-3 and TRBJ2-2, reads GAGVSQTPSNKVTEKGKYVELRCDPISGHTALYWYRQSLGQGPEFLIYFQGTGAADDSGLPNDRFFAVRPEGSVSTLKIQRTERGDSAVYLCASSLGQHTGELFFGEGSRLTVL.

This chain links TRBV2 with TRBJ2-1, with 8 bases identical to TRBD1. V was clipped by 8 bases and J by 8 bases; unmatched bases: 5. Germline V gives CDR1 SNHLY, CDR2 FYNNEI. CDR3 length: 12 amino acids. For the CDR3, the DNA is TGTGCCAGCCAGGGGGCGCCGGATGAGCAGTTCTTC. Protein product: CASQGAPDEQFF.

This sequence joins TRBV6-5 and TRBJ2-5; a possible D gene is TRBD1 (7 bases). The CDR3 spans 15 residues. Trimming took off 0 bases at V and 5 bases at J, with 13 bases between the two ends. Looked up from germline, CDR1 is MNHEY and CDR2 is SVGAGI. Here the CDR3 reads CASSYSGRGRETQYF. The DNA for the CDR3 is TGTGCCAGCAGTTACTCTGGCAGGGGGAGGGAGACCCAGTACTTC.

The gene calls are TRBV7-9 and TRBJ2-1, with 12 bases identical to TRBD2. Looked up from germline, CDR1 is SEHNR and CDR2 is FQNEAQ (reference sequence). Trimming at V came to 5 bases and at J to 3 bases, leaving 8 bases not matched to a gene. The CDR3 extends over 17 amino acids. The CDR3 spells CASSLVLAGGFYNEQFF. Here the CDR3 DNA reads TGTGCCAGCAGCCTAGTCCTAGCGGGAGGGTTCTACAATGAGCAGTTCTTC.

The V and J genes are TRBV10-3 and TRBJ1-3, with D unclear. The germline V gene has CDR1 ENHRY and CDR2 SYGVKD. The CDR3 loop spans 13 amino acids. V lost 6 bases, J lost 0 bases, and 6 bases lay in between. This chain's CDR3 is CAISHSSGNTIYF. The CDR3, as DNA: TGTGCCATCAGCCACAGCTCTGGAAACACCATATATTTT.

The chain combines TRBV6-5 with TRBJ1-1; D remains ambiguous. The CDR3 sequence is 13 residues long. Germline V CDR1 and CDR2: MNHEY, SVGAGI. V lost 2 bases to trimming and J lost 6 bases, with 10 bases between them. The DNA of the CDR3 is TGTGCCAGCAGTTACGTTATCGGGGCTGAAGCTTTCTTT. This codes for CASSYVIGAEAFF.

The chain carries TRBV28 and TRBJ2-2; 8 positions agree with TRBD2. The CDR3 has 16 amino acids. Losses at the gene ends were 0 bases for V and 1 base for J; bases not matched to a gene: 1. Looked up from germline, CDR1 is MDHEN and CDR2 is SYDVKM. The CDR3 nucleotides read TGTGCCAGCAGTTTATGGGGACTAGAGAACACCGGGGAGCTGTTTTTT. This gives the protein CASSLWGLENTGELFF.

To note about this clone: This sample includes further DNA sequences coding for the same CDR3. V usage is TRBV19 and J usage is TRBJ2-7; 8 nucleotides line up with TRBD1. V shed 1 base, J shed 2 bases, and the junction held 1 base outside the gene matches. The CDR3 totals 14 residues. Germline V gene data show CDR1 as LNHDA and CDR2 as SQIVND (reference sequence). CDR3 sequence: CASSIAQGAYEQYF. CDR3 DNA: TGTGCCAGTAGTATAGCACAGGGGGCCTACGAGCAGTACTTC. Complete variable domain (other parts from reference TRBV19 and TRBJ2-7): DGGITQSPKYLFRKEGQNVTLSCEQNLNHDAMYWYRQDPGQGLRLIYYSQIVNDFQKGDIAEGYSVSREKKESFPLTVTSAQKNPTAFYLCASSIAQGAYEQYFGPGTRLTVT.

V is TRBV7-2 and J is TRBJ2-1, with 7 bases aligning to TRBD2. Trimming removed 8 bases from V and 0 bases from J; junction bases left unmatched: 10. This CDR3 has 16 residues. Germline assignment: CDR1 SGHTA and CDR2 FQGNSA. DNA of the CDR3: TGTGCCAGCGAAACTAGCGAGCCCAGCTCCTACAATGAGCAGTTCTTC. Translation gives CASETSEPSSYNEQFF.

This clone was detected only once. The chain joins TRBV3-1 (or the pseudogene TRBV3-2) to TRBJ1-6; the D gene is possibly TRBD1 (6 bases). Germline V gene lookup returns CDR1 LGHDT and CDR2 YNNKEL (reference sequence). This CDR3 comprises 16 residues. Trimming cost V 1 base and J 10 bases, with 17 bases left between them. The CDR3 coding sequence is TGTGCCAGCAGCCAAGTCTCGGCAGGGGCAATATCACCCCTCCACTTT. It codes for CASSQVSAGAISPLHF.

The CDR3 is CASSLGESGELFF. Here the CDR3 DNA reads TGTGCCAGCAGCTTGGGAGAATCCGGGGAGCTGTTTTTT. This chain connects TRBV5-6 to TRBJ2-2; D unresolved. The V gene lost 0 bases and the J gene lost 6 bases, with 6 bases spanning the gap. The CDR3 contains 13 residues. Germline V gives CDR1 SGHDT, CDR2 YYEEEE.